One and the same sample provided the 21 T cell receptor beta chains below, sequenced in a study of CD4 T cells in relation to SARS-CoV-2 and coronaviruses. Before the COVID-19 pandemic, during about 2011-2019, CD4+ T cells were taken from unexposed donors. After ten to eleven days of culture, CD4+ T cells were isolated. These TCRs are of unknown antigen specificity. Using immunoSEQ multiplex PCR, the repertoire was profiled, and TCRdb retains in-frame clones only, with some absent. This sample has about 24,000 clones, with approximately 76% found just once. The specimen was CD4+ T cells from PBMCs, cultured in vitro. These receptor sequences come from a human donor in good health.

This clone appeared a single time. V usage is TRBV25-1 and J usage is TRBJ2-5, with TRBD1 matching 7 bases. CDR1 and CDR2 from the germline V gene are MGHDK and SYGVNS. V lost 3 bases to trimming and J lost 5 bases; unmatched junction nucleotides: 9. This CDR3 contains 15 residues. CDR3 nucleotides: TGTGCCAGCAGTGAGGACAGGCCGCCGGGGGAGACCCAGTACTTC. It is translated as CASSEDRPPGETQYF.

Only a few counts were recorded for this clone. This chain connects TRBV5-6 to TRBJ1-1, with unresolved D. Germline loops: CDR1 SGHDT, CDR2 YYEEEE. V was clipped by 3 bases and J by 10 bases, with 10 bases between them. The CDR3 sequence is 11 residues long. The CDR3 sequence: CASSSFGVAFF. The CDR3 nucleotides are TGTGCCAGCAGCTCATTCGGTGTAGCTTTCTTT.

The CDR3 is CASSLEQGAYEETQYF. CDR3 coding DNA: TGTGCCAGCAGCCTGGAGCAGGGGGCTTACGAGGAGACCCAGTACTTC. The chain employs TRBV9 and TRBJ2-5; 8 bases line up with TRBD1. The J segment lost 5 bases and the V segment lost 4 bases, leaving 13 bases of the junction unmatched. The CDR3 consists of 16 residues. From germline, CDR1 is SGDLS and CDR2 YYNGEE.

The sample holds one count of this clone. This chain uses TRBV5-8 with TRBJ1-1, with D maybe TRBD1 (5 bases). Looked up from germline, CDR1 is SGHTS and CDR2 is YDEGEE. The CDR3 consists of 13 residues. V dropped 3 bases and J dropped 7 bases, with 13 bases sitting between them. Here the CDR3 reads CASSSQVGVEAFF. Here the CDR3 DNA reads TGTGCCAGCAGCTCCCAGGTGGGGGTTGAAGCTTTCTTT.

This chain links TRBV10-2 with TRBJ1-5; a weak D match, TRBD1 (6 bases). Germline CDR1 WSHSY, CDR2 SAAADI. Trimming took off 2 bases at V and 6 bases at J, with 14 bases between the two ends. The CDR3 has 15 residues. The CDR3 loop reads CASSEQGGGSQPQHF. Here the CDR3 DNA reads TGCGCCAGCAGTGAGCAGGGAGGGGGTAGTCAGCCCCAGCATTTT.

This chain links TRBV20-1 with TRBJ2-5, with D unresolved. V lost 2 bases to trimming and J lost 5 bases, with 3 bases between them. The CDR3 runs to 10 residues. Germline-derived CDR1 and CDR2 are DFQATT and SNEGSKA (reference sequence). CDR3 coding DNA: TGCAGTGCTAGAACGGAGACCCAGTACTTC. Protein sequence: CSARTETQYF.

This sequence joins TRBV19 and TRBJ2-7; no definite D call. CDR1 and CDR2 (germline): LNHDA, SQIVND (reference sequence). V was clipped by 3 bases and J by 3 bases, with 21 bases between them. The CDR3 runs to 17 residues. CDR3 protein: CASSIWVRTGGFYEQYF. CDR3 nucleotide sequence: TGTGCCAGTAGTATTTGGGTCCGTACGGGCGGTTTCTACGAGCAGTACTTC.

This chain connects TRBV5-1 to TRBJ1-6, with TRBD1 matching 8 bases. Germline values: CDR1 SGHRS, CDR2 YFSETQ. The CDR3 is 16 residues long. Trimming cost V 4 bases and J 6 bases; bases outside gene matches: 9. CDR3 nucleotide sequence: TGCGCCAGCAGCGTTCCGACAGGGGACGGTAATTCACCCCTCCACTTT. It translates to CASSVPTGDGNSPLHF.

V gene TRBV19 combines with J gene TRBJ2-1; D gene unclear. Looked up from germline, CDR1 is LNHDA and CDR2 is SQIVND (reference sequence). V was cut by 2 bases and J by 5 bases, with 10 bases left in between. The CDR3 runs 14 residues. CDR3 bases: TGTGCCAGTAGTATAAGTTGGCGCGACAATGAGCAGTTCTTC. Protein product: CASSISWRDNEQFF.

V gene TRBV10-1 combines with J gene TRBJ1-2; D is undetermined. Trimming left V 4 bases short and J 4 bases short, with 10 bases between. This CDR3 is built from 13 residues. From germline, CDR1 is WNHNN and CDR2 SYGVQD (reference sequence). The CDR3 is CASSASRFYGYTF. The CDR3 bases are TGCGCCAGCAGTGCCTCACGGTTCTATGGCTACACCTTC.

J is TRBJ1-6 and V is TRBV12-3 or TRBV12-4; the D gene is possibly TRBD1 (5 bases). Trimming took off 6 bases at V and 5 bases at J, with 8 bases between the two ends. CDR3 size: 13 residues. This CDR3 is CASRRDHNSPLHF. CDR3 nucleotide sequence: TGTGCCAGCAGGCGGGACCATAATTCACCCCTCCACTTT.

The chain carries TRBV30 and TRBJ2-7; no firm D call. The V gene's germline CDR1 is GTSNPN and CDR2 SVGIG (reference sequence). This CDR3 is built from 14 residues. The V gene lost 0 bases and the J gene lost 2 bases, with 11 bases spanning the gap. The CDR3 region has the DNA TGTGCCTGGAGTGTAACTGATGGGGCCTACGAGCAGTACTTC. Its protein is CAWSVTDGAYEQYF.

V gene TRBV30 combines with J gene TRBJ1-1, with D perhaps TRBD1 (6 bases). This CDR3 comprises 13 residues. Trimming shortened V by 0 bases and J by 1 base, and 6 bases separated the two germline ends. In germline, CDR1 is GTSNPN, CDR2 SVGIG (reference sequence). CDR3 coding DNA: TGTGCCTGGAGTGTACAGGGGAACACTGAAGCTTTCTTT. It codes for CAWSVQGNTEAFF.

This clone was found a few times. The chain uses TRBV2 and TRBJ2-1; D is uncertain. This CDR3 has 14 amino acids. Germline V gene lookup returns CDR1 SNHLY and CDR2 FYNNEI. Trimming left V 8 bases short and J 2 bases short, with 13 bases between. The CDR3 region is CASRSLEAYNEQFF. CDR3 DNA: TGTGCCAGCCGCTCCCTCGAGGCCTACAATGAGCAGTTCTTC.

The genes are TRBV19 and TRBJ1-5, with D unresolved. CDR3 length: 13 amino acids. CDR1 and CDR2 (germline): LNHDA, SQIVND (reference sequence). V lost 3 bases and J 5 bases, leaving 8 bases between the germline ends. The CDR3 DNA is TGTGCCAGTAGTATGTGGCGGGATCAGCCCCAGCATTTT. It specifies CASSMWRDQPQHF.

The chain couples TRBV11-1 to TRBJ2-7; D perhaps matches TRBD2 (5 bases). V lost 0 bases and J 5 bases, leaving 5 bases between the germline ends. In germline, CDR1 is SGHAT, CDR2 FQDESV (reference sequence). The CDR3 length is 12 residues. DNA of the CDR3: TGTGCCAGCAGCTTAGCGGAGGACGAGCAGTACTTC. Amino acids: CASSLAEDEQYF.

The chain links TRBV7-9 to TRBJ2-5; the D gene is possibly TRBD1 (5 bases). V was cut by 2 bases and J by 1 base, with 8 bases left in between. Germline V gene data show CDR1 as SEHNR and CDR2 as FQNEAQ (reference sequence). This CDR3 contains 14 residues. For the CDR3, the DNA is TGTGCCAGCAGCTTATCGACAGCCCAAGAGACCCAGTACTTC. This codes for CASSLSTAQETQYF.

This clone was observed a handful of times. The genes are TRBV3-1 (or the pseudogene TRBV3-2) and TRBJ2-7; tentative D call: TRBD1 (5 bases). The CDR3 sequence is 14 residues long. The V gene lost 0 bases and the J gene lost 6 bases, with 12 bases spanning the gap. Germline V gives CDR1 LGHDT, CDR2 YNNKEL (reference sequence). For the CDR3, the DNA is TGTGCCAGCAGCCAAGATGATCTGGGGCTCGAGCAGTACTTC. As protein: CASSQDDLGLEQYF.

This rearrangement joins TRBV3-1 (or the pseudogene TRBV3-2) to TRBJ1-2, with 7 nucleotides matching TRBD1. The trim removed 0 bases at V and 8 bases at J, leaving 6 bases unmatched. The CDR3 has 14 amino acids. CDR1 and CDR2 (germline): LGHDT, YNNKEL (reference sequence). This chain's CDR3 is CASSQDGQGDGYTF. The DNA for the CDR3 is TGTGCCAGCAGCCAAGATGGGCAGGGGGACGGCTACACCTTC.

This clone rates as medium-sized. The chain has TRBV6-5 and TRBJ2-7; TRBD2 might be the D (5 bases). From germline, CDR1 is MNHEY and CDR2 SVGAGI. The CDR3 is made up of 15 amino acids. The germline V and J ends were trimmed by 9 bases and 1 base, with 19 bases remaining between them. CDR3 sequence (DNA): TGTGCCAGTAGGGCGGCGTCTAGCTGGTCCTACGAGCAGTACTTC. Translated: CASRAASSWSYEQYF.

This rearrangement joins TRBV5-4 to TRBJ1-5, with TRBD1 as a possible D gene (5 bases). V lost 2 bases to trimming and J lost 7 bases, with 16 bases between them. This CDR3 has 15 amino acids. CDR1 SGHNT and CDR2 YYREEE come from the germline V gene (reference sequence). The CDR3 loop reads CASSLAPDIVQPQHF. CDR3 nucleotides: TGTGCCAGCAGCTTAGCGCCGGACATTGTGCAGCCCCAGCATTTT.